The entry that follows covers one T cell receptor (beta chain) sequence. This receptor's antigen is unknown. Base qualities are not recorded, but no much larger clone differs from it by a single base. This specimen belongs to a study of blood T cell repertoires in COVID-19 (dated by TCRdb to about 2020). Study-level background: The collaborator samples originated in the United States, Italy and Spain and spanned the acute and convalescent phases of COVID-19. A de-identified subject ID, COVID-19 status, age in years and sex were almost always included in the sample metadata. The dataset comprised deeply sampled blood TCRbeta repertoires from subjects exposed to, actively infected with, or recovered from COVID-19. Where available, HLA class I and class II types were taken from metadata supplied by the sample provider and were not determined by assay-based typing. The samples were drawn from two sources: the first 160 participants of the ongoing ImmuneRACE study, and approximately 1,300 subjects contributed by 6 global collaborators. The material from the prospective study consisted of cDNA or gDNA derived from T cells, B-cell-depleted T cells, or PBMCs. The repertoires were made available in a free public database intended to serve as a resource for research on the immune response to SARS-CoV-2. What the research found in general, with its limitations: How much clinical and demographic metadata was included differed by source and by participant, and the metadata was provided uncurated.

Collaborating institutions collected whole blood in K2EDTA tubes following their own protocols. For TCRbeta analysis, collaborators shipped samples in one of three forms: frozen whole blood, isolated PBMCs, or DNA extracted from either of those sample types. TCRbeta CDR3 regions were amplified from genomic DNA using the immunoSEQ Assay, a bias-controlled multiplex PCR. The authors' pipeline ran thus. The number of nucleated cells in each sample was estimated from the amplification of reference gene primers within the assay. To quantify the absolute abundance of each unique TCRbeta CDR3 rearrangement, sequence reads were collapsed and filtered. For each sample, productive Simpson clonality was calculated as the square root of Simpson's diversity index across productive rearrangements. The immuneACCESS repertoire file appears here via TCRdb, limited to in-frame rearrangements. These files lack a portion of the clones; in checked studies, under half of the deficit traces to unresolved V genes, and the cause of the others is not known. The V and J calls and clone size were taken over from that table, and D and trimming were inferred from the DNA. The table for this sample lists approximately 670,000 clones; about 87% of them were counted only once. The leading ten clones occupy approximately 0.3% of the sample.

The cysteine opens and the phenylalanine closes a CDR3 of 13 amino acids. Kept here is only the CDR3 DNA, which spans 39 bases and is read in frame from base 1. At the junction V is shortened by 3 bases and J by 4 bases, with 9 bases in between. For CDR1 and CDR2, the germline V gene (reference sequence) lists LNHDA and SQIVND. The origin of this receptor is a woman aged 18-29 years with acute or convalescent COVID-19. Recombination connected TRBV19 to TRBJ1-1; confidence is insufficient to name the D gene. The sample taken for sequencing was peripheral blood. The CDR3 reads CASSIGGSTEAFF. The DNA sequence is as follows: TGTGCCAGTAGTATCGGAGGGAGCACTGAAGCTTTCTTT.